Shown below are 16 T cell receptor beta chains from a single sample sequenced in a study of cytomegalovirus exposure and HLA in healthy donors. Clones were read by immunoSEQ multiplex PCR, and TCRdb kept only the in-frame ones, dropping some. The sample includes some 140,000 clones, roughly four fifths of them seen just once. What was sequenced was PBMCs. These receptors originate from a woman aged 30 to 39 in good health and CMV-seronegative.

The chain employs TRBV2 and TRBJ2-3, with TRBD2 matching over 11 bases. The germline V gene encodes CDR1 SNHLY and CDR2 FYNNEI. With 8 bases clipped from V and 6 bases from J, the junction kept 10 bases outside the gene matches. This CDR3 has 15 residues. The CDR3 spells CASLLAGAPRDTQYF. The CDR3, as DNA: TGTGCCAGCCTACTAGCGGGGGCCCCGCGGGATACGCAGTATTTT. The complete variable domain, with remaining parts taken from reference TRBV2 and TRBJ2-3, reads EPEVTQTPSHQVTQMGQEVILRCVPISNHLYFYWYRQILGQKVEFLVSFYNNEISEKSEIFDDQFSVERPDGSNFTLKIRSTKLEDSAMYFCASLLAGAPRDTQYFGPGTRLTVL.

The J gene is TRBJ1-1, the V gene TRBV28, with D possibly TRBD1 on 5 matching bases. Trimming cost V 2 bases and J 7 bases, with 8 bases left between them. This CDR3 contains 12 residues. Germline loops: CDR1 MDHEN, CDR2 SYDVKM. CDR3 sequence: CASSLRQLEAFF. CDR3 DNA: TGTGCCAGCAGTTTACGACAGCTTGAAGCTTTCTTT.

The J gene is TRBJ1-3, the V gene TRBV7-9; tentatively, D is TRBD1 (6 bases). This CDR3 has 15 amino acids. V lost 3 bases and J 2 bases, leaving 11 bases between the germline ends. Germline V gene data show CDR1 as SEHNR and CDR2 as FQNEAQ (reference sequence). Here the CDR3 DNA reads TGTGCCAGCAGCTTTACAGGGAAGGCTGGAAACACCATATATTTT. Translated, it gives CASSFTGKAGNTIYF.

The CDR3 nucleotides are TGTGCCAGCAGCTCCCGGGGCAGGGGTTTTACAGATACGCAGTATTTT. Its translation: CASSSRGRGFTDTQYF. V and J are TRBV2 and TRBJ2-3, with a possible D match to TRBD1 (6 bases). V dropped 6 bases and J dropped 3 bases, with 19 bases sitting between them. From germline, CDR1 is SNHLY and CDR2 FYNNEI. The CDR3 covers 16 residues.

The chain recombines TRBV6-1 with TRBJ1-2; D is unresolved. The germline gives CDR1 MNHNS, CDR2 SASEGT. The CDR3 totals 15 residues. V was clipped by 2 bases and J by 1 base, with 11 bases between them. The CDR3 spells CASSEPRRSNYGYTF. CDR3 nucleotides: TGTGCCAGCAGTGAACCCCGACGGAGTAACTATGGCTACACCTTC.

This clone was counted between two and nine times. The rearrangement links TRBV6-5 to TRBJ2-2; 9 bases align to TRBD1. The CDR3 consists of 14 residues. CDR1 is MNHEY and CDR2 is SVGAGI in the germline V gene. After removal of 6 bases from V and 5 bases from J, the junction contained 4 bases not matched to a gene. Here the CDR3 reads CASSRDRATGELFF. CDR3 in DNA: TGTGCCAGCAGCCGGGACAGGGCGACCGGGGAGCTGTTTTTT.

The CDR3 region has the DNA TGTGCCAGCAGCAAACTGGGACAGACTATTCGGGAGCAGTACTTC. It codes for CASSKLGQTIREQYF. J is TRBJ2-7 and V is TRBV5-6; 7 nucleotides match TRBD1. This CDR3 contains 15 residues. CDR1 and CDR2 (germline): SGHDT, YYEEEE. V shed 4 bases, J shed 7 bases, and the junction held 14 bases outside the gene matches.

The CDR3 loop is CASSFGFTYEQYF. The CDR3, as DNA: TGTGCCAGCAGCTTCGGTTTCACCTACGAGCAGTACTTC. The V gene is TRBV5-5, the J gene TRBJ2-7, with D unclear. V shed 2 bases and J shed 2 bases, with 8 bases lying between them. There are 13 residues in the CDR3. Germline CDR1 reads SGHKS; CDR2 reads YYEKEE (reference sequence).

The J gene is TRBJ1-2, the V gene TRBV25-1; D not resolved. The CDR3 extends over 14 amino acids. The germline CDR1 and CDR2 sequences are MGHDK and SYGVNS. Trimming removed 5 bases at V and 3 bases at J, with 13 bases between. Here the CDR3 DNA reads TGTGCCAGCAGTCCTCTCGGCGGAGACTATGGCTACACCTTC. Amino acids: CASSPLGGDYGYTF.

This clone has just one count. The CDR3: CASSLESQTEAFF. The CDR3 nucleotides read TGTGCCAGCAGCTTAGAGTCACAAACGGAAGCTTTCTTT. The chain links TRBV7-2 to TRBJ1-1, with D uncertain. Trimming took 1 base from V and 8 from J, leaving 11 bases between them. The CDR3 sequence is 13 residues long. The germline V gene encodes CDR1 SGHTA and CDR2 FQGNSA.

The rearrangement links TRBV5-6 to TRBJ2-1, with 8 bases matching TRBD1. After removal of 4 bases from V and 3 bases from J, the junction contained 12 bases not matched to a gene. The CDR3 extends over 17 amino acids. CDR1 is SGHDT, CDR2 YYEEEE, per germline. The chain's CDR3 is CASSQIQGAKGYNEQFF. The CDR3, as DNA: TGTGCCAGCAGCCAAATTCAGGGGGCGAAGGGCTACAATGAGCAGTTCTTC. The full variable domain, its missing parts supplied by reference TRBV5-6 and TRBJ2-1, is DAGVTQSPTHLIKTRGQQVTLRCSPKSGHDTVSWYQQALGQGPQFIFQYYEEEERQRGNFPDRFSGHQFPNYSSELNVNALLLGDSALYLCASSQIQGAKGYNEQFFGPGTRLTVL.

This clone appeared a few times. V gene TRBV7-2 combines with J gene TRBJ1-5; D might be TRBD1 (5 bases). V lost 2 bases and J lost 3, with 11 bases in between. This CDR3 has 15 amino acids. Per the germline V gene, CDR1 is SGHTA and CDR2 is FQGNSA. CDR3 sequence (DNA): TGTGCCAGCAGCTTATCCCCAGGGTACAATCAGCCCCAGCATTTT. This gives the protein CASSLSPGYNQPQHF.

The chain's CDR3 is CASSRYNREGVTQYF. CDR3 bases: TGTGCCAGCAGCCGTTACAACCGGGAGGGAGTGACGCAGTATTTT. The chain uses TRBV5-4 and TRBJ2-3, with TRBD2 matching over 8 bases. With V trimmed by 4 bases and J by 9 bases, 13 bases remained unmatched. CDR3 length: 15 amino acids. Germline assignment: CDR1 SGHNT and CDR2 YYREEE (reference sequence).

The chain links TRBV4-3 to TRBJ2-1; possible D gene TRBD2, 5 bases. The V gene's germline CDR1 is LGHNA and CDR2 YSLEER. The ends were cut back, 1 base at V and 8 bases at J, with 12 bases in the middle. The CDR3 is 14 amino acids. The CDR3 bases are TGCGCCAGCAGCCAAGTTCCGGGGAGTTATGAGCAGTTCTTC. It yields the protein CASSQVPGSYEQFF.

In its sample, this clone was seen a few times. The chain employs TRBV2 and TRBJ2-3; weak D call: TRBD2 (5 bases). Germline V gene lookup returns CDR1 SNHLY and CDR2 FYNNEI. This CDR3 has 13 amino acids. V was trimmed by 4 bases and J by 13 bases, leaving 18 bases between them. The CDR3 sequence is CASSARYRGLEYF. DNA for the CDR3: TGTGCCAGCAGTGCAAGATACCGGGGTTTGGAGTATTTT.

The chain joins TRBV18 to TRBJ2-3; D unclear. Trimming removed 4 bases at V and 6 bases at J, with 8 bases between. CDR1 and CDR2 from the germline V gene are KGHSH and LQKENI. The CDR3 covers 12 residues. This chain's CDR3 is CASSQAADTQYF. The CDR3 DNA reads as TGTGCCAGCTCACAGGCAGCGGATACGCAGTATTTT.